Included here is one T cell receptor (beta chain) sequence, with context. This sample is drawn from a study of cytomegalovirus exposure and HLA in healthy donors. Germline values: CDR1 LNHDA, CDR2 SQIVND (reference sequence). Trimming removed 7 bases at V and 10 bases at J, with 19 bases between. The CDR3 sequence is 14 residues long. The primer mix had 60 Vbeta and 13 Jbeta primers. This table comes from immunoSEQ multiplex PCR, and its TCRdb copy is limited to in-frame clones, with some not included. The ten most abundant clones cover roughly 4% of a sample with about 120,000 clones. The sequenced sample was PBMCs. The J gene is TRBJ1-4, the V gene TRBV19, with D perhaps matching TRBD1 (5 bases). The sequence was collected from a man younger than 30 in good health and CMV-seronegative. CDR3 bases: TGTGCCAGTAAAGGGGTCCCCGAGGTGGGAAAACTGTTTTTT. This gives the protein CASKGVPEVGKLFF.